This entry lists 32 T cell receptor beta chains sequenced from one sample in a study of T cell repertoires in cytomegalovirus infection. TCRdb reanalysed the reads using MiXCR and keeps one entry per CDR3 protein. This sample has 630,000 or so distinct CDR3 sequences; approximately 25% occur once, and the top ten carry 7% to 9%. Material for sequencing was CD8+ T cells from PBMCs. The receptor set was obtained from a human donor in good health (CMV status not recorded). Some clones in this sample may be carry-over from other donors' samples.

This chain uses TRBV6-1 with TRBJ1-1; D might be TRBD1 (5 bases). Germline V gives CDR1 MNHNS, CDR2 SASEGT. The V end was cut by 8 bases, the J end by 1 base, with 11 bases between. The CDR3 has 13 residues. CDR3 protein: CASFGTGNTEAFF. The CDR3 DNA reads as TGTGCCAGCTTTGGAACAGGGAACACTGAAGCTTTCTTT.

The CDR3 reads CASSHSTRANEKLFF. DNA for the CDR3: TGTGCCAGCAGCCACTCGACGCGAGCTAATGAAAAACTGTTTTTT. This sequence joins TRBV14 and TRBJ1-4; D unresolved. This CDR3 contains 15 residues. Per the germline V gene, CDR1 is SGHDN and CDR2 is FVKESK. V gave up 3 bases and J gave up 3 bases, with 11 bases separating them. The entire variable domain, with the rest obtained from reference TRBV14 and TRBJ1-4, is as follows: EAGVTQFPSHSVIEKGQTVTLRCDPISGHDNLYWYRRVMGKEIKFLLHFVKESKQDESGMPNNRFLAERTGGTYSTLKVQPAELEDSGVYFCASSHSTRANEKLFFGSGTQLSVL.

This clonotype was seen a few times. The rearrangement links TRBV7-6 to TRBJ1-4; D remains ambiguous. Germline V lookup: CDR1 SGHVS, CDR2 FNYEAQ. This CDR3 comprises 18 residues. Trimming took off 1 base at V and 0 bases at J, with 15 bases between the two ends. The CDR3 DNA is TGTGCCAGCAGCTTAGGTTCTGACATCGGTACAACTAATGAAAAACTGTTTTTT. It is translated as CASSLGSDIGTTNEKLFF. The full variable domain, its missing parts supplied by reference TRBV7-6 and TRBJ1-4, is GAGVSQSPRYKVTKRGQDVALRCDPISGHVSLYWYRQALGQGPEFLTYFNYEAQQDKSGLPNDRFSAERPEGSISTLTIQRTEQRDSAMYRCASSLGSDIGTTNEKLFFGSGTQLSVL.

In its sample, this clonotype was seen a few times. The chain is built from TRBV4-1 and TRBJ2-5; D gene uncertain. Trimming took off 6 bases at V and 0 bases at J, with 8 bases between the two ends. This CDR3 is 13 amino acids long. Germline lookup yields CDR1 MGHRA and CDR2 YSYEKL. The CDR3 DNA is TGCGCCAGCAGGAACCGGGACCAAGAGACCCAGTACTTC. Translating gives CASRNRDQETQYF.

This clonotype came up once. The rearrangement uses TRBV7-9 and TRBJ1-1; 8 nucleotides agree with TRBD1. Germline V gives CDR1 SEHNR, CDR2 FQNEAQ (reference sequence). This CDR3 has 12 amino acids. After removal of 4 bases from V and 11 bases from J, the junction contained 6 bases not matched to a gene. In DNA, the CDR3 is TGTGCCAGCAGCTCGGAGACAGGGGATGCTTTCTTT. Translated, it gives CASSSETGDAFF.

In its sample, this clonotype was seen a few times. The rearrangement uses TRBV28 and TRBJ2-1, with D perhaps TRBD1 or TRBD2 (7 bases each). The length of the CDR3 is 15 residues. CDR1 and CDR2 from the germline V gene are MDHEN and SYDVKM. V lost 7 bases, J lost 4 bases, and 17 bases lay in between. As DNA, the CDR3 is TGTGCCAGCATCCTCAGGGGGGGACTGTACAATGAGCAGTTCTTC. Its protein is CASILRGGLYNEQFF.

This clonotype was seen ten or more times. The V call is TRBV28, the J call TRBJ2-1, with 9 bases matching TRBD1. V lost 6 bases and J lost 5; bases outside the gene matches: 17. The CDR3 extends over 18 amino acids. Germline V CDR1 and CDR2: MDHEN, SYDVKM. The CDR3 coding sequence is TGTGCCAGCAGCACAAATTCCTTCCGACAGGGGGGAAACAATGAGCAGTTCTTC. It encodes CASSTNSFRQGGNNEQFF.

The chain has TRBV18 and TRBJ1-6, with D unclear. Germline assignment: CDR1 KGHSH and CDR2 LQKENI. Trimming shortened V by 1 base and J by 8 bases, and 9 bases separated the two germline ends. This CDR3 contains 14 residues. CDR3 region: CASSPQDRDSPLHF. As DNA, the CDR3 is TGTGCCAGCTCACCACAGGATAGGGATTCACCCCTCCACTTT.

This clonotype was counted ten times or more. The chain links TRBV7-9 to TRBJ2-2; D is unclear. Trimming left V 7 bases short and J 0 bases short, with 12 bases between. The CDR3 length is 15 residues. Germline V lookup: CDR1 SEHNR, CDR2 FQNEAQ (reference sequence). The CDR3: CASTFIDANTGELFF. The CDR3 DNA reads TGTGCCAGCACCTTTATAGACGCGAACACCGGGGAGCTGTTTTTT. The complete variable domain, with remaining parts taken from reference TRBV7-9 and TRBJ2-2, reads DTGVSQNPRHKITKRGQNVTFRCDPISEHNRLYWYRQTLGQGPEFLTYFQNEAQLEKSRLLSDRFSAERPKGSFSTLEIQRTEQGDSAMYLCASTFIDANTGELFFGEGSRLTVL.

This clonotype appeared many times. The genes are TRBV7-2 and TRBJ2-3; D remains unclear. Trimming left V 6 bases short and J 4 bases short, with 20 bases between. The CDR3 length is 16 residues. Germline CDR1 reads SGHTA; CDR2 reads FQGNSA. The CDR3 DNA sequence: TGTGCCAGCAGACTAAGTATAGGAGCGCGCTCAGATACGCAGTATTTT. Protein: CASRLSIGARSDTQYF.

This clonotype was found many times. The chain couples TRBV7-6 to TRBJ2-1; D tentatively fits TRBD1 or TRBD2 (5 bases each). The length of the CDR3 is 15 residues. Trimming pared 4 bases from V and 4 bases from J, leaving 14 bases between. The germline gives CDR1 SGHVS, CDR2 FNYEAQ. The CDR3 loop is CASSSQGEYYNEQFF. The DNA for the CDR3 is TGTGCCAGCAGCTCTCAGGGAGAGTATTACAATGAGCAGTTCTTC.

V and J are TRBV5-4 and TRBJ2-1; 7 bases fit TRBD2. The J segment lost 5 bases and the V segment lost 5 bases, leaving 16 bases of the junction unmatched. The CDR3 spans 17 residues. The germline CDR1 and CDR2 sequences are SGHNT and YYREEE (reference sequence). The CDR3 nucleotides are TGTGCCAGCAGTTCCCCGGGGGGACTAAGATTAGACAATGAGCAGTTCTTC. It encodes CASSSPGGLRLDNEQFF. The full variable domain, in which reference TRBV5-4 and TRBJ2-1 provide the parts outside the CDR3, is ETGVTQSPTHLIKTRGQQVTLRCSSQSGHNTVSWYQQALGQGPQFIFQYYREEENGRGNFPPRFSGLQFPNYSSELNVNALELDDSALYLCASSSPGGLRLDNEQFFGPGTRLTVL.

The rearrangement uses TRBV6-6 and TRBJ2-5; no clear D gene. Germline lookup yields CDR1 MNHNY and CDR2 SVGAGI (reference sequence). Between the trimmed V and J ends, which lost 2 bases and 2 bases, there was a span of 9 bases. The CDR3 length is 14 residues. The CDR3 region has the DNA TGTGCCAGCAGTTACACGGTGACACAAGAGACCCAGTACTTC. Its translation is CASSYTVTQETQYF.

The table lists this clonotype with many counts. The V and J genes are TRBV7-6 and TRBJ1-1, with D unresolved. The germline V gene has CDR1 SGHVS and CDR2 FNYEAQ. The CDR3 runs 17 residues. Trimming removed 5 bases from V and 0 bases from J, with 19 bases in between. The CDR3 spells CASSPRGGRGMNTEAFF. The CDR3 DNA is TGTGCCAGCAGCCCCCGGGGAGGGAGAGGCATGAACACTGAAGCTTTCTTT.

This clonotype was seen ten or more times. The chain recombines TRBV10-3 with TRBJ2-2; 9 bases line up with TRBD1. Trimming took 2 bases from V and 5 from J; bases not matched to a gene: 6. CDR3 length: 16 amino acids. From germline, CDR1 is ENHRY and CDR2 SYGVKD. The CDR3 is CAISEQTGGGTGELFF. CDR3 bases: TGTGCCATCAGTGAGCAGACAGGGGGAGGAACCGGGGAGCTGTTTTTT.

This clonotype was observed a handful of times. The V gene is TRBV13, the J gene TRBJ2-5; TRBD2 is a possible D gene (5 bases). Per germline, CDR1 PRHDT and CDR2 FYEKMQ (reference sequence). The CDR3 sequence is 17 residues long. Trimming pared 1 base from V and 5 bases from J, leaving 20 bases between. The CDR3 sequence: CASSLVGVDPSGETQYF. In nucleotides, the CDR3 is TGTGCCAGCAGCTTAGTCGGGGTAGACCCATCTGGGGAGACCCAGTACTTC.

This clonotype was seen more than once but under ten times. The V gene is TRBV20-1, the J gene TRBJ1-2; D possibly corresponds to TRBD1 (5 bases). V gave up 0 bases and J gave up 5 bases, with 13 bases separating them. The CDR3 is made up of 14 amino acids. CDR1 is DFQATT, CDR2 SNEGSKA, per germline (reference sequence). Here the CDR3 DNA reads TGCAGTGCTAGAGATTGGTCAGGGAAGTATGGCTACACCTTC. Its translation is CSARDWSGKYGYTF.

This clonotype showed up many times. This chain joins TRBV7-2 and TRBJ2-1; D is uncertain. This CDR3 contains 12 residues. Trimming stripped 1 base from V and 8 bases from J, with 6 bases between. Per the germline V gene, CDR1 is SGHTA and CDR2 is FQGNSA. CDR3 residues: CASSLVWDEQFF. CDR3 DNA sequence: TGTGCCAGCAGCTTAGTTTGGGATGAGCAGTTCTTC.

This clonotype was counted between two and nine times. The gene calls are TRBV19 and TRBJ1-2; D uncertain. This CDR3 is 13 amino acids long. The ends were cut back, 3 bases at V and 7 bases at J, with 12 bases in the middle. The V gene's germline CDR1 is LNHDA and CDR2 SQIVND (reference sequence). The CDR3 DNA reads as TGTGCCAGTAGTATTTGGCGACACTCTGGCTACACCTTC. Amino acid sequence: CASSIWRHSGYTF.

Many counts were recorded for this clonotype. The chain recombines TRBV7-2 with TRBJ2-5, with 7 bases matching TRBD2. V shed 1 base, J shed 2 bases, and the junction held 4 bases outside the gene matches. Germline V gene sequence: CDR1 SGHTA, CDR2 FQGNSA. This CDR3 region has 15 residues. DNA for the CDR3: TGTGCCAGCAGCTTAGGTGGTAGCGGGCAAGAGACCCAGTACTTC. This codes for CASSLGGSGQETQYF.

This clonotype was found many times. CDR3 DNA sequence: TGTGCCAGCAGGTCGGGGGGGGAGCTGTTTTTT. It is translated as CASRSGGELFF. The gene calls are TRBV28 and TRBJ2-2; tentative D call: TRBD2 (5 bases). V was clipped by 6 bases and J by 8 bases, with 7 bases between them. Germline loops: CDR1 MDHEN, CDR2 SYDVKM. The CDR3 is made up of 11 amino acids.

This clonotype was recorded at least ten times. The chain has TRBV7-2 and TRBJ1-4; D not resolved. The CDR3 totals 12 residues. Between the trimmed V and J ends, which lost 7 bases and 8 bases, there was a span of 11 bases. Germline V gene sequence: CDR1 SGHTA, CDR2 FQGNSA. CDR3 in DNA: TGTGCCAGCACCCTCCTAGGCGAAAAACTGTTTTTT. Encoded protein: CASTLLGEKLFF.

This clonotype was detected ten times or more. J is TRBJ2-1 and V is TRBV6-1, with 9 nucleotides matching TRBD1. CDR1 and CDR2 (germline): MNHNS, SASEGT. V gave up 4 bases and J gave up 2 bases; unmatched junction bases: 12. The CDR3 runs 18 residues. The DNA of the CDR3 is TGTGCCAGCAGTGCAACCCCAGACAGGGGGATGCCCTACAATGAGCAGTTCTTC. Encoded protein: CASSATPDRGMPYNEQFF.

This clonotype was seen only a few times. The chain uses TRBV28 and TRBJ1-4; a possible D gene is TRBD1 (5 bases). This CDR3 comprises 15 residues. Germline V lookup: CDR1 MDHEN, CDR2 SYDVKM. Trimming cost V 4 bases and J 5 bases, with 14 bases left between them. This CDR3 reads CASSSRDRLNEKLFF. The CDR3 nucleotides are TGTGCCAGCAGTTCTAGGGACCGACTCAATGAAAAACTGTTTTTT.

This clonotype appeared once. A much larger clone is a single base away; this may be a read error. The chain has TRBV6-1 and TRBJ2-7, with 7 bases aligning to TRBD1. CDR3 length equals 13 residues. The germline V gene has CDR1 MNHNS and CDR2 SASEGT. CDR3 sequence (DNA): TGTACCAGCAGTTTTCAGGGGGTCTACGAGCAGTACGTC. It encodes CTSSFQGVYEQYV.

This clonotype was observed many times. The J gene is TRBJ2-7, the V gene TRBV4-1, with 8 positions matching TRBD1. V was clipped by 4 bases and J by 2 bases; unmatched bases: 1. This CDR3 spans 13 amino acids. Germline V gene sequence: CDR1 MGHRA, CDR2 YSYEKL. The CDR3 sequence: CASSLQGAYEQYF. For the CDR3, the DNA is TGCGCCAGCAGCCTACAGGGGGCCTACGAGCAGTACTTC.

This clonotype appeared a few times. The gene calls are TRBV5-1 and TRBJ2-2; D unresolved. The length of the CDR3 is 15 residues. Germline values: CDR1 SGHRS, CDR2 YFSETQ. V was clipped by 1 base and J by 2 bases, with 9 bases between them. The CDR3 sequence: CASSLRADNTGELFF. The DNA of the CDR3 is TGCGCCAGCAGCTTGAGAGCTGACAACACCGGGGAGCTGTTTTTT.

The CDR3 bases are TGTGCCAGTAGTCCCCACGGGGGGACCGGGGAGCTGTTTTTT. As protein: CASSPHGGTGELFF. The chain is built from TRBV19 and TRBJ2-2; 7 positions match TRBD2. The CDR3 length is 14 residues. Germline assignment: CDR1 LNHDA and CDR2 SQIVND (reference sequence). With 5 bases clipped from V and 5 bases from J, the junction kept 5 bases outside the gene matches.

This rearrangement joins TRBV12-3 or TRBV12-4 to TRBJ1-1; maybe TRBD1 (5 bases). This CDR3 contains 16 residues. Trimming left V 5 bases short and J 0 bases short, with 16 bases between. CDR3 sequence (DNA): TGTGCCAGCAGTCCGACAGTCAATACCATGAACACTGAAGCTTTCTTT. The encoded protein is CASSPTVNTMNTEAFF.

This clonotype was counted a few times. The chain couples TRBV6-2 or TRBV6-3 to TRBJ2-7; tentative D call: TRBD2 (5 bases). The germline CDR1 and CDR2 sequences are MNHEY and SVGEGT. The CDR3 is made up of 13 amino acids. V lost 5 bases and J lost 5, with 13 bases in between. The CDR3 sequence: CASSHLRVHEQYV. The CDR3 DNA reads TGTGCCAGCAGTCACCTGAGGGTCCACGAGCAGTACGTC.

The genes are TRBV12-5 and TRBJ2-5; 8 bases fit TRBD2. Germline V gives CDR1 LGHNT, CDR2 FRNRAP. V shed 9 bases and J 5 bases; nucleotides not matched to a gene: 11. The CDR3 runs to 14 residues. CDR3 amino acids: CARRSGTRWETQYF. The DNA for the CDR3 is TGTGCTAGGAGATCGGGGACTAGGTGGGAGACCCAGTACTTC.

The chain couples TRBV5-1 to TRBJ2-3; 11 bases agree with TRBD1. Unmatched junction bases numbered 5, after V lost 4 bases and J lost 4 bases. Per germline, CDR1 SGHRS and CDR2 YFSETQ. The CDR3 runs to 15 residues. The CDR3 spells CASSPGQGDADTQYF. In nucleotides, the CDR3 is TGCGCCAGCAGCCCGGGACAGGGGGATGCAGATACGCAGTATTTT.